A single T cell receptor beta chain is shown here with its context. The sample belongs to a study of blood T cell repertoires in COVID-19. About the research overall: Whether acute or convalescent, the COVID-19 samples came from the United States, Italy and Spain. The analysed material was cDNA or gDNA that came from T cells, B-cell-depleted T cells, or PBMCs.

In the authors' workflow: Estimated nucleated cell counts came from reference gene primer amplification. TCRdb's copy holds only in-frame clones and misses some; the assay was immunoSEQ multiplex PCR. For V, J and clone size, that table is used; D and trimming come from the DNA. The repertoire holds about 80,000 clones, with 60% to 85% as singletons. Germline V lookup: CDR1 ENHRY, CDR2 SYGVKD. The CDR3 consists of 17 residues. V lost 4 bases, J lost 2 bases, and 12 bases stayed unmatched. The TCR originated in a human donor in a cohort sampled during active COVID-19. The chain recombines TRBV10-3 with TRBJ2-7, with 9 bases aligning to TRBD1. What was sequenced was peripheral blood. This chain's CDR3 is CAISGARDRVDTYEQYF. CDR3 bases: TGTGCCATCAGTGGGGCCCGGGACAGGGTCGACACCTACGAGCAGTACTTC.